This T cell receptor (beta chain) derives from a study of CD8 T cells in Susac syndrome. RNA amounts of about 0.45 to 1 ug underwent reverse transcription with random hexamers. TCRdb re-derived calls from the immunoSEQ multiplex PCR reads in MiXCR, one entry per CDR3 protein. The data contain 100,000 to 150,000 distinct CDR3 sequences, roughly 95% of them singletons. The CDR3 is 14 residues long. V shed 8 bases, J shed 2 bases, and the junction held 7 bases outside the gene matches. Germline-derived CDR1 and CDR2 are SGHRS and YFSETQ. V and J are TRBV5-1 and TRBJ2-1, with 7 bases that match TRBD2. Sequencing was performed on CD4+ T cells from PBMCs. The TCR sequence derives from a human donor in good health. The CDR3 DNA reads as TGCGCCAGTCGCGCGGGGGAAACCTACAATGAGCAGTTCTTC. Its protein product is CASRAGETYNEQFF.